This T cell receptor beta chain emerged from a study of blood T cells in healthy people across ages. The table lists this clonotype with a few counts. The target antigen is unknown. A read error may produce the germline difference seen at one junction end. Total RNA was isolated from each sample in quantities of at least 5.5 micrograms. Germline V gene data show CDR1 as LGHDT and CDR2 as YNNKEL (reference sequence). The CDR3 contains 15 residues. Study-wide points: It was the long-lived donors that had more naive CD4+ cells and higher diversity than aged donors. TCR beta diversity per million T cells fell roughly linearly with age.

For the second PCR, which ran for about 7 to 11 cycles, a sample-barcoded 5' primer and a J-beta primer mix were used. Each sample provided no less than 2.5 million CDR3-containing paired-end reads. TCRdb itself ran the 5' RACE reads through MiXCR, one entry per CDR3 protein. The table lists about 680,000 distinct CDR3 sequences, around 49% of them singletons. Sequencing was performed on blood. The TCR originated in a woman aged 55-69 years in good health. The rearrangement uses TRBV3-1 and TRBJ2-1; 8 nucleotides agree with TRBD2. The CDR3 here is CASRQAGAGIHEQFF. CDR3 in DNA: TGTGCCAGCAGACAAGCGGGAGCGGGTATACATGAGCAGTTCTTC.